This TCR beta chain came from a study of shared clonotypes between healthy human individuals. Study-wide context: Aged between 18 and 49, the donors were a couple of women and a few men. Three plates were used per donor for CD4 naive, three for CD4 memory, two for CD8 naive and one for CD8 memory.

General study points: Generally, naive subsets (rather than memory subsets) showed larger estimated richness.

Germline CDR1 SGHRS, CDR2 YFSETQ. The CDR3 contains 13 residues. Trimming cost V 4 bases and J 5 bases, with 11 bases left between them. TCRdb's table, derived via immunoSEQ multiplex PCR, lists solely in-frame clones and lacks some. In the table there are under 1,900,000 clones, around 98.5% of which are singletons. As for this clone: Its specificity is unknown.

The sequenced sample was naive CD4+ T cells sorted from blood. Subset noted: CD45RA+ positively selected. This TCR came from a man aged 25-40 years in good health. This chain connects TRBV5-1 to TRBJ2-3; D is ambiguous. In nucleotides, the CDR3 is TGCGCCAGCAGCGTTCTTTCAGGAGATACGCAGTATTTT. Its protein product is CASSVLSGDTQYF.